These 25 T cell receptor beta chains were sequenced from one sample in a study of blood T cells in healthy people across ages. A second PCR of roughly 7 to 11 cycles used a sample-barcoded 5' primer and a J-beta primer mix. In TCRdb, the 5' RACE reads were re-called with MiXCR into one record per CDR3 protein. The profile shows about 1.1 million distinct CDR3 sequences, 30% to 40% of them singletons. Material: blood. The receptors were sampled from a young man in good health.

This clonotype was seen only a few times. The chain couples TRBV7-2 to TRBJ1-6; D is unresolved. This CDR3 has 16 residues. V was trimmed by 2 bases and J by 6 bases, leaving 14 bases between them. The V gene's germline CDR1 is SGHTA and CDR2 FQGNSA. The CDR3 DNA reads TGTGCCAGCAGCTTATCGGTGCTACAGACTAATTCACCCCTCCACTTT. Amino acid sequence: CASSLSVLQTNSPLHF.

This clonotype was found a few times. This chain connects TRBV20-1 to TRBJ2-1; the match to TRBD1 covers 10 bases. The germline CDR1 and CDR2 sequences are DFQATT and SNEGSKA (reference sequence). The CDR3 is made up of 15 amino acids. The CDR3 region has the DNA TGCAGCGCAACACTCCGGGACAGGGGTTACAATGAGCAGTTCTTC. This codes for CSATLRDRGYNEQFF.

The chain has TRBV5-1 and TRBJ1-1; D is uncertain. CDR3 length equals 15 residues. From germline, CDR1 is SGHRS and CDR2 YFSETQ. V gave up 6 bases and J gave up 0 bases, with 15 bases separating them. DNA of the CDR3: TGCGCCAGCATTATTGAACCGGGCCTGAACACTGAAGCTTTCTTT. This gives the protein CASIIEPGLNTEAFF. Looking up the rest from reference TRBV5-1 and TRBJ1-1 gives the full variable domain: KAGVTQTPRYLIKTRGQQVTLSCSPISGHRSVSWYQQTPGQGLQFLFEYFSETQRNKGNFPGRFSGRQFSNSRSEMNVSTLELGDSALYLCASIIEPGLNTEAFFGQGTRLTVV.

The chain couples TRBV20-1 to TRBJ1-6; D is ambiguous. Germline CDR1 and CDR2: DFQATT and SNEGSKA (reference sequence). The V and J ends lost 1 base and 5 bases respectively, with 9 bases between them. CDR3 length: 14 residues. The CDR3 is CSARAAGDNSPLHF. CDR3 DNA: TGCAGTGCTAGAGCTGCTGGGGATAATTCACCCCTCCACTTT.

The chain is built from TRBV5-1 and TRBJ1-1; D perhaps matches TRBD1 (6 bases). In germline, CDR1 is SGHRS, CDR2 YFSETQ. V dropped 4 bases and J dropped 0 bases, with 16 bases sitting between them. The CDR3 contains 16 residues. The CDR3 is CASSPRTEIMNTEAFF. The CDR3 DNA is TGCGCCAGCAGCCCCCGGACAGAAATAATGAACACTGAAGCTTTCTTT. The complete variable domain, with remaining parts taken from reference TRBV5-1 and TRBJ1-1, reads KAGVTQTPRYLIKTRGQQVTLSCSPISGHRSVSWYQQTPGQGLQFLFEYFSETQRNKGNFPGRFSGRQFSNSRSEMNVSTLELGDSALYLCASSPRTEIMNTEAFFGQGTRLTVV.

The genes are TRBV3-1 and TRBJ2-2; D is unresolved. The germline V gene has CDR1 LGHDT and CDR2 YNNKEL (reference sequence). This CDR3 spans 18 amino acids. Trimming pared 0 bases from V and 2 bases from J, leaving 16 bases between. The CDR3 coding sequence is TGTGCCAGCAGCCAAGATTATGCCGATTCAACTAACACCGGGGAGCTGTTTTTT. Amino acids: CASSQDYADSTNTGELFF.

The chain couples TRBV9 to TRBJ2-1, with TRBD1 matching over 7 bases. Trimming took 0 bases from V and 5 from J; bases not matched to a gene: 5. CDR3 length equals 15 residues. Germline V gives CDR1 SGDLS, CDR2 YYNGEE. In DNA, the CDR3 is TGTGCCAGCAGCGTAGGGATTGGACAGGACAATGAGCAGTTCTTC. As protein: CASSVGIGQDNEQFF.

In this sample, this clonotype turned up a few times. This chain uses TRBV12-3 or TRBV12-4 with TRBJ2-5; 10 positions match TRBD1. J was trimmed by 0 bases and V by 2 bases; bases with no gene match: 15. CDR3 length equals 20 residues. The DNA of the CDR3 is TGTGCCAGCAGTTTATCCTCCTACCGGGACAGGGGCCCAGACCAAGAGACCCAGTACTTC. This translates into CASSLSSYRDRGPDQETQYF.

This clonotype has just a few counts. V gene TRBV7-2 combines with J gene TRBJ2-1, with 8 bases aligning to TRBD1. The CDR3 extends over 15 amino acids. The germline gives CDR1 SGHTA, CDR2 FQGNSA. With 5 bases clipped from V and 9 bases from J, the junction kept 12 bases outside the gene matches. In DNA form, the CDR3 reads TGTGCCAGCAGCCGCTCGCAGGGGGCGTTTATTGAGCAGTTCTTC. Its protein product is CASSRSQGAFIEQFF.

This clonotype has just a few counts. V is TRBV12-3 or TRBV12-4 and J is TRBJ1-2; a weak D match, TRBD1 (6 bases). Trimming left V 4 bases short and J 3 bases short, with 12 bases between. This CDR3 has 14 amino acids. CDR3 in DNA: TGTGCCAGCAGTTCACAGGGAGGGTACTATGGCTACACCTTC. Protein product: CASSSQGGYYGYTF.

This clonotype was counted at least ten times. The chain recombines TRBV12-3 or TRBV12-4 with TRBJ2-7; no reliable D call. Trimming took off 6 bases at V and 4 bases at J, with 10 bases between the two ends. The CDR3 consists of 12 residues. The CDR3 coding sequence is TGTGCCAGCAGAGGACCATTTTACGAGCAGTACTTC. Encoded protein: CASRGPFYEQYF.

This clonotype has a handful of counts. The rearrangement joins TRBV20-1 to TRBJ2-1, with 9 bases fitting TRBD2. V lost 5 bases, J lost 8 bases, and 13 bases stayed unmatched. Germline assignment: CDR1 DFQATT and CDR2 SNEGSKA (reference sequence). This CDR3 region has 15 residues. CDR3 coding DNA: TGCAGTGCTCAATCCGCGGGACTAGCAGACGATGAGCAGTTCTTC. This translates into CSAQSAGLADDEQFF.

This clonotype appeared many times. V usage is TRBV20-1 and J usage is TRBJ1-2; 9 bases line up with TRBD1. Germline V gives CDR1 DFQATT, CDR2 SNEGSKA (reference sequence). CDR3 length equals 15 residues. V lost 5 bases to trimming and J lost 2 bases; unmatched junction nucleotides: 9. The CDR3 DNA reads TGCAGTGCTTGGGGATACAGGGGGCCGAACTATGGCTACACCTTC. Translating it yields CSAWGYRGPNYGYTF.

The chain recombines TRBV3-1 with TRBJ2-2, with 11 nucleotides matching TRBD2. This CDR3 is 15 amino acids long. Trimming cost V 0 bases and J 7 bases; bases outside gene matches: 1. Germline CDR1 reads LGHDT; CDR2 reads YNNKEL (reference sequence). The DNA for the CDR3 is TGTGCCAGCAGCCAAGACGGACTAGCGGGCGGGGAGCTGTTTTTT. This sequence encodes CASSQDGLAGGELFF.

In its sample, this clonotype was seen a few times. This chain's CDR3 is CASGGGAYNEQFF. In DNA form, the CDR3 reads TGTGCCAGCGGGGGGGGGGCCTACAATGAGCAGTTCTTC. The V and J genes are TRBV2 and TRBJ2-1; 7 positions agree with TRBD2. The CDR3 totals 13 residues. Trimming at V came to 8 bases and at J to 2 bases, leaving 3 bases not matched to a gene. CDR1 SNHLY and CDR2 FYNNEI come from the germline V gene.

CDR3 residues: CASSLGDSFNQPQHF. In nucleotides, the CDR3 is TGTGCCAGCAGCTTGGGAGACAGTTTCAATCAGCCCCAGCATTTT. The genes are TRBV5-6 and TRBJ1-5; D perhaps matches TRBD1 (5 bases). This CDR3 region has 15 residues. The V end was cut by 0 bases, the J end by 3 bases, with 10 bases between. Germline values: CDR1 SGHDT, CDR2 YYEEEE.

The rearrangement links TRBV29-1 to TRBJ2-7; D is undetermined. V was pared by 6 bases and J by 1 base, with 16 bases between. This CDR3 is 14 amino acids long. Germline V gene lookup returns CDR1 SQVTM and CDR2 ANQGSEA. The CDR3 spells CSVLVPTVSYEQYF. As DNA, the CDR3 is TGCAGCGTCCTAGTCCCCACAGTTTCCTACGAGCAGTACTTC.

This sequence joins TRBV12-3 or TRBV12-4 and TRBJ2-1; D is unclear. The CDR3 extends over 12 amino acids. Between the trimmed V and J ends, which lost 5 bases and 4 bases, there was a span of 6 bases. CDR3 bases: TGTGCCAGCAGTAGTGAGTACAATGAGCAGTTCTTC. Residues: CASSSEYNEQFF.

There are a few counts of this clonotype. The chain carries TRBV6-5 and TRBJ1-2; 8 nucleotides agree with TRBD1. This CDR3 spans 12 amino acids. The germline gives CDR1 MNHEY, CDR2 SVGAGI. Trimming cost V 11 bases and J 7 bases; bases outside gene matches: 9. This CDR3 is CAAWQGAGGYTF. As DNA, the CDR3 is TGTGCCGCGTGGCAGGGGGCAGGTGGCTACACCTTC.

The chain has TRBV27 and TRBJ2-3; D is uncertain. Germline CDR1 and CDR2: MNHEY and SMNVEV (reference sequence). Trimming removed 8 bases from V and 3 bases from J, with 21 bases in between. The CDR3 contains 16 residues. CDR3 sequence reads: CASSLEQSRRTDTQYF. The DNA for the CDR3 is TGTGCCAGCTCCCTAGAGCAGTCGAGAAGGACAGATACGCAGTATTTT.

This clonotype was detected only a few times. The chain's CDR3 is CASSAQPGQGPYEQYF. In nucleotides, the CDR3 is TGTGCCAGCAGCGCGCAACCGGGACAGGGCCCCTACGAGCAGTACTTC. This chain joins TRBV9 and TRBJ2-7; 9 bases match TRBD1. There are 16 residues in the CDR3. Looked up from germline, CDR1 is SGDLS and CDR2 is YYNGEE. Trimming removed 3 bases from V and 2 bases from J; junction bases left unmatched: 9.

V and J are TRBV11-2 and TRBJ2-3, with 8 bases aligning to TRBD2. The germline gives CDR1 SGHAT, CDR2 FQNNGV. Trimming took 5 bases from V and 4 from J; bases not matched to a gene: 8. The CDR3 length is 15 residues. The CDR3 loop reads CASSRTGGPPDTQYF. The CDR3 DNA sequence: TGTGCCAGCAGCCGGACGGGGGGGCCCCCAGATACGCAGTATTTT. Complete variable domain (other parts from reference TRBV11-2 and TRBJ2-3): EAGVAQSPRYKIIEKRQSVAFWCNPISGHATLYWYQQILGQGPKLLIQFQNNGVVDDSQLPKDRFSAERLKGVDSTLKIQPAKLEDSAVYLCASSRTGGPPDTQYFGPGTRLTVL.

This clonotype was counted between two and nine times. The chain couples TRBV29-1 to TRBJ1-5; no reliable D call. Germline CDR1 SQVTM, CDR2 ANQGSEA. This CDR3 region has 13 residues. The V and J ends lost 4 bases and 6 bases respectively, with 13 bases between them. The CDR3 here is CSVVFSDGQPQHF. In DNA, the CDR3 is TGCAGCGTTGTGTTTTCGGACGGTCAGCCCCAGCATTTT.

This clonotype showed up many times. The V call is TRBV10-3, the J call TRBJ2-1; D unclear. CDR3 length: 14 amino acids. The germline gives CDR1 ENHRY, CDR2 SYGVKD. Trimming left V 0 bases short and J 4 bases short, with 7 bases between. CDR3 loop: CAISESGTYNEQFF. DNA for the CDR3: TGTGCCATCAGTGAGTCGGGCACTTACAATGAGCAGTTCTTC.

The rearrangement joins TRBV20-1 to TRBJ1-5; D ambiguous. Trimming left V 0 bases short and J 6 bases short, with 12 bases between. This CDR3 contains 14 residues. The germline V gene encodes CDR1 DFQATT and CDR2 SNEGSKA (reference sequence). The CDR3 coding sequence is TGCAGTGCTAGAGATCAGCGGGAGCCTCAGCCCCAGCATTTT. This translates into CSARDQREPQPQHF.